The 32 T cell receptor beta chains given below trace back to one sample, sequenced in a study of blood T cells in healthy people across ages. PCR was performed a second time for about 7 to 11 cycles using a sample-barcoded 5' primer and a J-beta primer mix. TCRdb reprocessed the 5' RACE reads via MiXCR and lists one record per CDR3 protein. The table has about 400,000 distinct CDR3 sequences, approximately 51% seen once. The source material was blood. Receptors originate from a man between 60 and 75 years old in good health.

This clonotype was counted between two and nine times. This chain connects TRBV7-2 to TRBJ2-3, with 7 bases fitting TRBD1. This CDR3 is built from 14 residues. With 0 bases clipped from V and 9 bases from J, the junction kept 6 bases outside the gene matches. The germline V gene has CDR1 SGHTA and CDR2 FQGNSA. The CDR3 here is CASSLATRQGTQYF. The CDR3 nucleotides read TGTGCCAGCAGCTTAGCAACCAGACAGGGAACGCAGTATTTT.

This chain connects TRBV5-6 to TRBJ2-6, with D possibly being TRBD1 (7 bases). CDR1 is SGHDT and CDR2 is YYEEEE in the germline V gene. V shed 4 bases and J shed 9 bases, with 14 bases lying between them. CDR3 length equals 14 residues. CDR3 residues: CASSRRQGGNVLTF. DNA of the CDR3: TGTGCCAGCAGCCGACGACAGGGAGGCAACGTCCTGACTTTC.

CDR3 DNA: TGCGCCAGCAGCCAGGGCGGGGGAGGCGCTTCCTACAATGAGCAGTTCTTC. This codes for CASSQGGGGASYNEQFF. This rearrangement joins TRBV4-3 to TRBJ2-1, with TRBD2 identical over 7 bases. Germline loops: CDR1 LGHNA, CDR2 YSLEER. The CDR3 contains 17 residues. The junction had 9 bases not matched to a gene; V was cut back by 3 bases and J by 1 base.

As concerns this clonotype: Since a much larger clone is just one base distant, this may be a read error. V usage is TRBV20-1 and J usage is TRBJ2-1; D is perhaps TRBD2 (6 bases). The J call may be wrong; the DNA end is better matched by TRBJ2-7. The CDR3 totals 16 residues. The germline CDR1 and CDR2 sequences are DFQATT and SNEGSKA (reference sequence). CDR3 sequence (DNA): TGCAGTGCTAGAGATAGGCTAGCGAACTCCTACAATGAGCAGTACTTC. Translation: CSARDRLANSYNEQYF.

This chain joins TRBV7-2 and TRBJ1-2; no firm D call. CDR3 length equals 14 residues. Germline CDR1 is SGHTA and CDR2 is FQGNSA. V was trimmed by 1 base and J by 4 bases, leaving 10 bases between them. The CDR3 nucleotides read TGTGCCAGCAGCTTAGGGGTGGGAACCTATGGCTACACCTTC. Its translation is CASSLGVGTYGYTF.

The chain recombines TRBV20-1 with TRBJ2-1; 9 nucleotides line up with TRBD2. J lost 5 bases, V lost 5 bases, and 10 bases had no gene match. The length of the CDR3 is 15 residues. Germline V lookup: CDR1 DFQATT, CDR2 SNEGSKA (reference sequence). The CDR3 is CSAGRGSGGDNEQFF. The CDR3 DNA follows: TGCAGTGCTGGGCGGGGTAGCGGGGGAGACAATGAGCAGTTCTTC.

This clonotype has ten or more counts. The J gene is TRBJ1-2, the V gene TRBV20-1; D possibly corresponds to TRBD1 (6 bases). This CDR3 spans 14 amino acids. Trimming pared 6 bases from V and 2 bases from J, leaving 16 bases between. Germline V gene lookup returns CDR1 DFQATT and CDR2 SNEGSKA (reference sequence). CDR3 nucleotide sequence: TGCAGTGCCAACAGGGATGGTAGGAACTATGGCTACACCTTC. It is translated as CSANRDGRNYGYTF.

The chain has TRBV7-2 and TRBJ1-2, with TRBD1 matching over 7 bases. The junction had 3 bases not matched to a gene; V was cut back by 2 bases and J by 3 bases. The germline CDR1 and CDR2 sequences are SGHTA and FQGNSA. The CDR3 contains 14 residues. The CDR3 region is CASSLQGDDYGYTF. CDR3 DNA sequence: TGTGCCAGCAGCTTACAGGGGGATGACTATGGCTACACCTTC.

DNA for the CDR3: TGCAGTGCTAGTGGGACAGGGTTGAGGGATGAGCAGTTCTTC. Translated, it gives CSASGTGLRDEQFF. J is TRBJ2-1 and V is TRBV20-1, with 9 bases that match TRBD1. The germline V gene encodes CDR1 DFQATT and CDR2 SNEGSKA (reference sequence). The CDR3 length is 14 residues. V trimming: 3 bases; J trimming: 8 bases; junction bases outside the gene matches: 8.

CDR3 bases: TGTGCCAGCAGCTTGGAACCGGGACCTCTCGGTTCACCCCTCCACTTT. Protein product: CASSLEPGPLGSPLHF. V is TRBV11-1 and J is TRBJ1-6, with TRBD1 as a possible D gene (5 bases). Trimming removed 3 bases from V and 9 bases from J, with 18 bases in between. Germline V gene sequence: CDR1 SGHAT, CDR2 FQDESV (reference sequence). The CDR3 runs to 16 residues.

The chain couples TRBV20-1 to TRBJ1-6; D is uncertain. CDR1 is DFQATT, CDR2 SNEGSKA, per germline (reference sequence). The V end lost 5 bases, the J end lost 14 bases, and 13 bases lay between the germline ends. CDR3 length equals 11 residues. The CDR3: CSAFHASTLHF. In DNA form, the CDR3 reads TGCAGTGCTTTCCATGCCTCTACCCTCCACTTT.

The V and J genes are TRBV11-2 and TRBJ2-7; the match to TRBD1 covers 7 bases. The germline CDR1 and CDR2 sequences are SGHAT and FQNNGV. The length of the CDR3 is 15 residues. J gave up 1 base and V 6 bases, and 9 bases lay outside the gene matches. The CDR3 is CASSKTPGQSYEQYF. DNA of the CDR3: TGTGCCAGCAGTAAGACGCCGGGACAGTCCTACGAGCAGTACTTC. Drawing the rest from reference TRBV11-2 and TRBJ2-7, the complete variable domain is EAGVAQSPRYKIIEKRQSVAFWCNPISGHATLYWYQQILGQGPKLLIQFQNNGVVDDSQLPKDRFSAERLKGVDSTLKIQPAKLEDSAVYLCASSKTPGQSYEQYFGPGTRLTVT.

The chain is built from TRBV28 and TRBJ2-6; no definite D call. Germline CDR1 reads MDHEN; CDR2 reads SYDVKM. The length of the CDR3 is 15 residues. V lost 3 bases and J lost 3, with 9 bases in between. In DNA form, the CDR3 reads TGTGCCAGCAGTTTGATGAGGTATGGGGCCAACGTCCTGACTTTC. Translation: CASSLMRYGANVLTF.

This clonotype was counted only a few times. A much larger clonotype is one base distant, so this may be a read error. The J gene is TRBJ2-7, the V gene TRBV6-2 or TRBV6-3; D may be TRBD2 (5 bases). Trimming stripped 6 bases from V and 7 bases from J, with 22 bases between. This CDR3 has 15 amino acids. The V gene's germline CDR1 is MNHEY and CDR2 SVGEGT. The CDR3 here is CASSLLGSGYNEQYF. The CDR3 coding sequence is TGTGCCAGCAGCCTACTAGGATCAGGCTACAATGAGCAGTACTTC.

The V gene is TRBV7-2, the J gene TRBJ1-5, with 8 positions matching TRBD1. The CDR3 is 15 amino acids. With 1 base clipped from V and 6 bases from J, the junction kept 5 bases outside the gene matches. Germline CDR1 is SGHTA and CDR2 is FQGNSA. The CDR3 bases are TGTGCCAGCAGCTTAGTGTCAGGGGGCTCTCAGCCCCAGCATTTT. The encoded protein is CASSLVSGGSQPQHF.

The chain couples TRBV6-2 or TRBV6-3 to TRBJ2-4; a possible D gene is TRBD1 (7 bases). The J call may be in error: the DNA end matches TRBJ2-5 better. Germline V gene lookup returns CDR1 MNHEY and CDR2 SVGEGT. The CDR3 is 11 amino acids. As DNA, the CDR3 is TGTGCCAGCAATCAGGGGGGGACCCAGTACTTC. Translating gives CASNQGGTQYF.

J is TRBJ2-1 and V is TRBV2; 8 positions agree with TRBD1. The V gene's germline CDR1 is SNHLY and CDR2 FYNNEI. The CDR3 extends over 15 amino acids. The V gene end was trimmed by 5 bases and the J gene end by 6 bases; junction bases not matched to a gene: 9. The CDR3 is CASSYGQGSPNEQFF. The DNA of the CDR3 is TGTGCCAGCAGTTACGGACAGGGAAGCCCCAATGAGCAGTTCTTC.

The chain has TRBV5-1 and TRBJ1-2; D ambiguous. Germline values: CDR1 SGHRS, CDR2 YFSETQ. V was trimmed by 1 base and J by 4 bases, leaving 17 bases between them. CDR3 size: 16 residues. The CDR3 bases are TGCGCCAGCAGCTTGTCGCCCGGGAACGGGGTCTATGGCTACACCTTC. Amino acid sequence: CASSLSPGNGVYGYTF.

The chain couples TRBV5-6 to TRBJ2-2; D call uncertain. The V and J ends lost 2 bases and 7 bases respectively, with 3 bases between them. CDR1 and CDR2 (germline): SGHDT, YYEEEE. The CDR3 is made up of 11 amino acids. The CDR3 coding sequence is TGTGCCAGCAGCTTTGTCGGGGAGCTGTTTTTT. Protein product: CASSFVGELFF.

This clonotype has a handful of counts. J is TRBJ1-2 and V is TRBV28, with TRBD1 as a possible D gene (6 bases). Germline values: CDR1 MDHEN, CDR2 SYDVKM. V was pared by 7 bases and J by 2 bases, with 17 bases between. The CDR3 runs to 15 residues. CDR3 protein: CASTPPYRANYGYTF. The DNA of the CDR3 is TGTGCCAGCACCCCACCTTACAGGGCGAACTATGGCTACACCTTC.

With respect to this clonotype: At one end the junction does not follow the germline gene, possibly because of a read error. The chain couples TRBV12-3 or TRBV12-4 to TRBJ2-3; D tentatively fits TRBD1 or TRBD2 (5 bases each). The CDR3 runs 14 residues. The CDR3 here is CASSLLAGTGTQYF. The CDR3 nucleotides read TGTGCCAGCAGTTTACTAGCCGGCACAGGTACGCAGTATTTT.

Of note for this clonotype: Just one base apart from a much larger clone, this may be a read error. The V and J genes are TRBV7-2 and TRBJ2-7, with 7 positions matching TRBD2. V shed 0 bases, J shed 7 bases, and the junction held 9 bases outside the gene matches. The germline CDR1 and CDR2 sequences are SGHTA and FQGNSA. The CDR3 extends over 15 amino acids. In DNA form, the CDR3 reads TGTGCCAGCAGCTTAGCTAGCGGGTCCTACAATGAGCAGTACTTC. Translated: CASSLASGSYNEQYF.

The CDR3 here is CAIRASGANVLTF. CDR3 in DNA: TGCGCCATCAGGGCCTCTGGGGCCAACGTCCTGACTTTC. V and J are TRBV5-1 and TRBJ2-6, with a possible D match to TRBD1 (5 bases). Germline CDR1 and CDR2: SGHRS and YFSETQ. This CDR3 has 13 amino acids. V was pared by 9 bases and J by 0 bases, with 7 bases between. Using reference TRBV5-1 and TRBJ2-6 for the parts outside the CDR3, the full variable domain is KAGVTQTPRYLIKTRGQQVTLSCSPISGHRSVSWYQQTPGQGLQFLFEYFSETQRNKGNFPGRFSGRQFSNSRSEMNVSTLELGDSALYLCAIRASGANVLTFGAGSRLTVL.

This chain connects TRBV10-3 to TRBJ2-7; D gene ambiguous. The J call may be incorrect, as the DNA end agrees better with TRBJ2-5. Germline CDR1 is ENHRY and CDR2 is SYGVKD. The CDR3 has 15 residues. CDR3 sequence: CAISESRSAKETQYF. Here the CDR3 DNA reads TGTGCCATCAGTGAGTCGAGGAGCGCAAAAGAGACCCAGTACTTC.

This chain joins TRBV6-6 and TRBJ2-4, with a weak D call TRBD2 (6 bases). The J call is doubtful: the DNA matches TRBJ2-5 better. There are 14 residues in the CDR3. Germline-derived CDR1 and CDR2 are MNHNY and SVGAGI (reference sequence). The CDR3 region has the DNA TGTGCCAGCAGTTATGGCGGGACCCAAGAGACCCAGTACTTC. Its translation: CASSYGGTQETQYF.

This rearrangement joins TRBV7-6 to TRBJ2-1, with TRBD2 as a possible D gene (5 bases). V dropped 3 bases and J dropped 2 bases, with 11 bases sitting between them. The CDR3 has 15 residues. Germline CDR1 SGHVS, CDR2 FNYEAQ. The CDR3 nucleotides read TGTGCCAGCAGCTTGGACTGGGGAGCCTACAATGAGCAGTTCTTC. Its translation is CASSLDWGAYNEQFF. Supplemented by reference TRBV7-6 and TRBJ2-1, the full variable domain reads GAGVSQSPRYKVTKRGQDVALRCDPISGHVSLYWYRQALGQGPEFLTYFNYEAQQDKSGLPNDRFSAERPEGSISTLTIQRTEQRDSAMYRCASSLDWGAYNEQFFGPGTRLTVL.

The chain couples TRBV27 to TRBJ2-7; D might be TRBD1 (5 bases). Trimming shortened V by 6 bases and J by 7 bases, and 19 bases separated the two germline ends. CDR3 size: 14 residues. Germline lookup yields CDR1 MNHEY and CDR2 SMNVEV (reference sequence). The CDR3, as DNA: TGTGCCAGCAGCTCCCGCAGGCAGGGCTGGGAGCAGTACTTC. As protein: CASSSRRQGWEQYF.

This clonotype was seen repeatedly, ten times or more. This sequence joins TRBV20-1 and TRBJ2-5, with D unresolved. The CDR3 length is 11 residues. V was cut by 4 bases and J by 2 bases, with 5 bases left in between. Germline CDR1 is DFQATT and CDR2 is SNEGSKA (reference sequence). In DNA form, the CDR3 reads TGCAGTGCTATCGGACAAGAGACCCAGTACTTC. Translation: CSAIGQETQYF.

The chain couples TRBV5-6 to TRBJ2-1; 11 nucleotides agree with TRBD2. The V segment lost 4 bases and the J segment 4 bases; nucleotides outside the gene matches: 7. The CDR3 has 16 residues. The germline gives CDR1 SGHDT, CDR2 YYEEEE. The CDR3 DNA reads TGTGCCAGCAGCCACCGCACTAGCGGGGGATACAATGAGCAGTTCTTC. This codes for CASSHRTSGGYNEQFF. The variable domain in full, completed from reference TRBV5-6 and TRBJ2-1, reads DAGVTQSPTHLIKTRGQQVTLRCSPKSGHDTVSWYQQALGQGPQFIFQYYEEEERQRGNFPDRFSGHQFPNYSSELNVNALLLGDSALYLCASSHRTSGGYNEQFFGPGTRLTVL.

The chain combines TRBV12-3 or TRBV12-4 with TRBJ2-5, with TRBD2 matching over 7 bases. This CDR3 comprises 13 residues. The trim removed 6 bases at V and 2 bases at J, leaving 3 bases unmatched. As DNA, the CDR3 is TGTGCCAGCAGCGGACTAGATCAAGAGACCCAGTACTTC. Translating gives CASSGLDQETQYF.

The chain couples TRBV6-1 to TRBJ2-3; possibly TRBD1 for D (6 bases). V lost 3 bases and J lost 0, with 10 bases in between. The germline V gene encodes CDR1 MNHNS and CDR2 SASEGT. CDR3 length: 15 residues. The CDR3 region is CASSEGHQSTDTQYF. In DNA form, the CDR3 reads TGTGCCAGCAGTGAGGGACACCAAAGCACAGATACGCAGTATTTT.

CDR3 sequence: CAIRRDRDTYEQYF. CDR3 bases: TGTGCCATCAGAAGGGACAGGGATACCTACGAGCAGTACTTC. This chain uses TRBV10-3 with TRBJ2-7; TRBD1 matches at 9 bases. The CDR3 covers 14 residues. CDR1 and CDR2 from the germline V gene are ENHRY and SYGVKD. V was pared by 6 bases and J by 2 bases, with 5 bases of the junction left unmatched.